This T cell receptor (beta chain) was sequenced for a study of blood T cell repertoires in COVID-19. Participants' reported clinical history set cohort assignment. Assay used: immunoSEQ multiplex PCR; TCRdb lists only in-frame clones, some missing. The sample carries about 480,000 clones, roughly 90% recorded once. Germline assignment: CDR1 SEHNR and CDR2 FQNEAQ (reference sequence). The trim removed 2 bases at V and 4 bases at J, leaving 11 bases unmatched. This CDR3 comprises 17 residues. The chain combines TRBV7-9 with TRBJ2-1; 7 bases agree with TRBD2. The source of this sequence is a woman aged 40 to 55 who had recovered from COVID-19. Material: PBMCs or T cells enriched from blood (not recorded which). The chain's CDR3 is CASSLIPLAGVYNEQFF. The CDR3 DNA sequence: TGTGCCAGCAGCTTAATCCCTCTTGCGGGAGTTTACAATGAGCAGTTCTTC.